Listed here are 4 T cell receptor beta chains from one sample, sequenced in a study of blood T cell repertoires in COVID-19. This table comes from immunoSEQ multiplex PCR, and its TCRdb copy is limited to in-frame clones, with some not included. In the table there are roughly 410,000 clones, approximately 89% of which are singletons. Sample: peripheral blood. The receptors originated from a middle-aged woman with COVID-19, enrolled during active disease.

V gene TRBV19 combines with J gene TRBJ1-2; 8 bases agree with TRBD1. Unmatched junction bases numbered 4, after V lost 5 bases and J lost 11 bases. The germline V gene encodes CDR1 LNHDA and CDR2 SQIVND (reference sequence). The CDR3 consists of 11 residues. CDR3 in amino acids: CASSLGQAYTF. The CDR3 nucleotides read TGTGCCAGTAGTCTGGGACAGGCGTACACCTTC.

Comment on this clone: The junction does not match germline at one end; this may be a read error. The V and J genes are TRBV30 and TRBJ1-1; 11 positions agree with TRBD1. CDR3 length: 10 amino acids. The V gene's germline CDR1 is GTSNPN and CDR2 SVGIG (reference sequence). CDR3 DNA sequence: TGTGCCTGGGGGGACAGGGGGACTCTCTTT. Its protein product is CAWGDRGTLF.

The rearrangement uses TRBV6-5 and TRBJ2-7; 10 nucleotides line up with TRBD1. This CDR3 spans 14 amino acids. J was trimmed by 3 bases and V by 5 bases; bases with no gene match: 4. Per the germline V gene, CDR1 is MNHEY and CDR2 is SVGAGI. The CDR3, as DNA: TGTGCCAGCAGTAGGGGACAGGGGAACTACGAGCAGTACTTC. Residues: CASSRGQGNYEQYF.

The rearrangement joins TRBV5-1 to TRBJ1-1, with D tentatively TRBD1 (5 bases). Deletions cut 5 bases from V and 0 bases from J, with 11 bases between. The length of the CDR3 is 14 residues. CDR1 is SGHRS, CDR2 YFSETQ, per germline. The CDR3 bases are TGCGCCAGCAGGTACGGGGGGGTGAACACTGAAGCTTTCTTT. It specifies CASRYGGVNTEAFF.